The T cell receptor beta chain under discussion was sequenced for a study of T cells in Graves' hyperthyroidism and ophthalmopathy. Study at large: Peripheral blood samples were taken at initial diagnosis, prior to any treatment.

The source material, RNA transcripts, was used to amplify TCR beta CDR3 regions. The HTBI set primed first-round TCR CDR3 RT-PCR. From the multiplex PCR reads, TCRdb called clonotypes with MiXCR, one entry per CDR3 protein. The sample lists some 570,000 distinct CDR3 sequences, about a sixth occurring once. Uncontrolled infections, other autoimmune diseases, pregnancy or lactation led to exclusion of patients. Whole-study findings and limits: Researchers report that a 13 V-J model separated ophthalmopathy from stable hyperthyroidism.

The germline V gene encodes CDR1 GTSNPN and CDR2 SVGIG (reference sequence). J lost 0 bases, V lost 0 bases, and 8 bases had no gene match. The CDR3 covers 18 residues. As concerns this clonotype: Its target is not known.

The sample taken for sequencing was blood. The TCR originated in a woman aged 18 to 35 with Graves' ophthalmopathy. This chain links TRBV30 with TRBJ2-3; 11 bases agree with TRBD2. The CDR3, as DNA: TGTGCCTGGAGTGTGAAGAGACTAGCGGGACGTAGCACAGATACGCAGTATTTT. Its protein is CAWSVKRLAGRSTDTQYF.